One sample yielded the 22 T cell receptor beta chains listed below, sequenced in a study of cytomegalovirus exposure and HLA in healthy donors. PCR involved 60 Vbeta and 13 Jbeta primers. The method was immunoSEQ multiplex PCR; TCRdb's version includes in-frame clones alone and lacks a portion of them. The repertoire consists of around 200,000 clones, with roughly 79% occurring once and the leading ten covering around 2%. The specimen sequenced was PBMCs. The receptors shown here come from a man between 18 and 29 years old in good health and CMV-seronegative.

This chain uses TRBV11-2 with TRBJ2-1, with 9 bases matching TRBD2. CDR3 length: 18 residues. Germline trimming cut 5 bases from V and 0 bases from J; bases unmatched to any gene: 11. Looked up from germline, CDR1 is SGHAT and CDR2 is FQNNGV. CDR3 sequence: CASSPGTSMGSSYNEQFF. In DNA form, the CDR3 reads TGTGCCAGCAGCCCTGGGACTAGCATGGGAAGCTCCTACAATGAGCAGTTCTTC.

The rearrangement joins TRBV2 to TRBJ2-5, with D hard to call. The V gene's germline CDR1 is SNHLY and CDR2 FYNNEI. CDR3 size: 11 residues. Deletions cut 6 bases from V and 2 bases from J, with 4 bases between. Here the CDR3 DNA reads TGTGCCAGCAGGCTACAAGAGACCCAGTACTTC. Its protein product is CASRLQETQYF.

The genes are TRBV11-1 and TRBJ1-2; possible D gene TRBD1, 5 bases. V lost 5 bases and J lost 10, with 14 bases in between. Germline loops: CDR1 SGHAT, CDR2 FQDESV (reference sequence). The CDR3 totals 12 residues. In DNA, the CDR3 is TGTGCCAGCAGCACCACAACAGGCGACTACACCTTC. Translation gives CASSTTTGDYTF.

This rearrangement joins TRBV21-1 to TRBJ2-7; the D segment call TRBD2 is taken from the table without a DNA check. TRBV21-1 is flagged as a pseudogene. The length of the CDR3 is 19 residues. In DNA form, the CDR3 reads TGTGCCAGCAGCAAAGCCCCGGGACTGGCCGGGGGTTTCCCCTACGAGCAGTACTTC. This translates into CASSKAPGLAGGFPYEQYF.

The chain links TRBV27 to TRBJ1-5, with D hard to call. Germline-derived CDR1 and CDR2 are MNHEY and SMNVEV (reference sequence). This CDR3 has 14 amino acids. V shed 0 bases and J shed 4 bases, with 7 bases lying between them. The CDR3 DNA reads as TGTGCCAGCAGTTTATCTGCAGGAAATCAGCCCCAGCATTTT. Residues: CASSLSAGNQPQHF.

The rearrangement joins TRBV7-3 to TRBJ1-4; no reliable D call. In germline, CDR1 is SGHTA, CDR2 FQGTGA. The CDR3 is 16 amino acids. Trimming took 5 bases from V and 2 from J, leaving 15 bases between them. The CDR3 DNA sequence: TGTGCCAGCAGCGCGGGGATAGTTGGTACTAATGAAAAACTGTTTTTT. Its translation is CASSAGIVGTNEKLFF.

The CDR3, as DNA: TGTGCCAGCAGCCTGGACAATGTGTATGAGCAGTTCTTC. It translates to CASSLDNVYEQFF. The chain has TRBV11-3 and TRBJ2-1; tentatively, D is TRBD1 (5 bases). Trimming left V 5 bases short and J 8 bases short, with 13 bases between. The CDR3 is made up of 13 amino acids. Looked up from germline, CDR1 is SGHNT and CDR2 is YENEEA.

CDR3 region: CASPHFPYEQYF. In DNA, the CDR3 is TGCGCCAGTCCCCATTTTCCCTACGAGCAGTACTTC. The chain is built from TRBV23-1 and TRBJ2-7; D is ambiguous. TRBV23-1 has ORF status, its function being uncertain. V gave up 9 bases and J gave up 2 bases, with 11 bases separating them. This CDR3 region has 12 residues.

CDR3 protein: CASSDGQGRGYTF. CDR3 DNA: TGTGCCAGCAGTGATGGACAGGGTAGGGGCTACACCTTC. J is TRBJ1-2 and V is TRBV2, with TRBD1 matching 8 bases. The CDR3 is 13 amino acids. V shed 3 bases, J shed 8 bases, and the junction held 5 bases outside the gene matches. Germline V lookup: CDR1 SNHLY, CDR2 FYNNEI. The full variable domain, rest sourced from reference TRBV2 and TRBJ1-2, is EPEVTQTPSHQVTQMGQEVILRCVPISNHLYFYWYRQILGQKVEFLVSFYNNEISEKSEIFDDQFSVERPDGSNFTLKIRSTKLEDSAMYFCASSDGQGRGYTFGSGTRLTVV.

This clone has just one count. An end of the junction does not agree with germline; a read error may underlie this. This chain uses TRBV7-9 with TRBJ1-1; TRBD1 matches at 9 bases. The V gene's germline CDR1 is SEHNR and CDR2 FQNEAQ (reference sequence). The CDR3 is made up of 15 amino acids. In DNA form, the CDR3 reads TGTTCCAGCAGCTTAGGGACAGGGATGAACACTGAAGCTTTCTTT. It specifies CSSSLGTGMNTEAFF.

This clone was seen a handful of times. This chain connects TRBV2 to TRBJ2-7, with 9 positions matching TRBD1. The CDR3 covers 14 residues. V lost 5 bases, J lost 4 bases, and 6 bases stayed unmatched. Germline V lookup: CDR1 SNHLY, CDR2 FYNNEI. CDR3 coding DNA: TGTGCCAGCAGTCTTGACAGGGGGTTATACGAGCAGTACTTC. It is translated as CASSLDRGLYEQYF.

This chain joins TRBV7-2 and TRBJ2-3; the D is unclear. The germline CDR1 and CDR2 sequences are SGHTA and FQGNSA. The CDR3 runs 16 residues. V was cut by 1 base and J by 2 bases, with 13 bases left in between. The CDR3 nucleotides read TGTGCCAGCAGCTTAGGTACTATGCCCACCACAGATACGCAGTATTTT. Translation: CASSLGTMPTTDTQYF.

The chain is built from TRBV4-1 and TRBJ2-3; 10 bases align to TRBD2. The CDR3 length is 18 residues. The germline V gene has CDR1 MGHRA and CDR2 YSYEKL. V gave up 0 bases and J gave up 1 base; unmatched junction bases: 7. The CDR3 sequence: CASSQESAGGQRTDTQYF. In nucleotides, the CDR3 is TGCGCCAGCAGCCAAGAGTCAGCGGGAGGGCAGCGCACAGATACGCAGTATTTT.

This chain uses TRBV6-1 with TRBJ1-1; a possible D gene is TRBD1 (6 bases). This CDR3 is 13 amino acids long. Germline loops: CDR1 MNHNS, CDR2 SASEGT. Trimming shortened V by 7 bases and J by 9 bases, and 18 bases separated the two germline ends. Here the CDR3 reads CASTRDIRSQAFF. CDR3 nucleotide sequence: TGTGCCAGCACCCGGGACATTAGAAGTCAAGCTTTCTTT.

The CDR3 spells CASSEGTGPQGQYF. The CDR3 region has the DNA TGTGCCAGCAGTGAAGGGACAGGGCCCCAAGGGCAGTACTTC. The chain carries TRBV25-1 and TRBJ2-7; 9 bases map to TRBD1. CDR3 size: 14 residues. Germline lookup yields CDR1 MGHDK and CDR2 SYGVNS. The V and J ends lost 2 bases and 9 bases, in that order; junction bases with no gene match: 8.

CDR3 nucleotide sequence: TGTGCCAGCAGCCGAGGCGAAGCGGGAGGGAAAGAGACCCAGTACTTC. Translated, it gives CASSRGEAGGKETQYF. The gene calls are TRBV7-9 and TRBJ2-5, with 10 bases aligning to TRBD2. The CDR3 runs 16 residues. Germline trimming cut 5 bases from V and 3 bases from J; bases unmatched to any gene: 9. Germline CDR1 and CDR2: SEHNR and FQNEAQ (reference sequence).

CDR3 sequence (DNA): TGTGCCAGCAGCACCCGACCGGGAGAACAGTACTTC. Protein product: CASSTRPGEQYF. The rearrangement uses TRBV13 and TRBJ2-7; a weak D match, TRBD2 (6 bases). CDR1 PRHDT and CDR2 FYEKMQ come from the germline V gene (reference sequence). Deletions cut 5 bases from V and 10 bases from J, with 15 bases between. This CDR3 is 12 amino acids long.

This clone has just a few counts. The chain uses TRBV30 and TRBJ2-5; 8 bases agree with TRBD2. This CDR3 has 15 amino acids. From germline, CDR1 is GTSNPN and CDR2 SVGIG (reference sequence). After removal of 0 bases from V and 0 bases from J, the junction contained 3 bases not matched to a gene. The CDR3 spells CAWSVKRGYQETQYF. The CDR3 DNA reads TGTGCCTGGAGTGTAAAGCGGGGGTACCAAGAGACCCAGTACTTC. Based on the CDR3 plus reference TRBV30 and TRBJ2-5, the full variable domain is SQTIHQWPATLVQPVGSPLSLECTVEGTSNPNLYWYRQAAGRGLQLLFYSVGIGQISSEVPQNLSASRPQDRQFILSSKKLLLSDSGFYLCAWSVKRGYQETQYFGPGTRLLVL.

The chain links TRBV15 to TRBJ2-7, with unresolved D. Trimming removed 4 bases at V and 5 bases at J, with 15 bases between. Germline V CDR1 and CDR2: LNHNV, YYDKDF (reference sequence). There are 14 residues in the CDR3. Written as DNA, the CDR3 is TGTGCCACCAGCAACTATACGACCACGAACGAGCAGTACTTC. Residues: CATSNYTTTNEQYF.

The chain couples TRBV28 to TRBJ2-5, with TRBD2 as a possible D gene (6 bases). This CDR3 contains 14 residues. Trimming stripped 5 bases from V and 5 bases from J, with 15 bases between. Germline-derived CDR1 and CDR2 are MDHEN and SYDVKM. CDR3: CASSPSDLSETQYF. The CDR3 region has the DNA TGTGCCAGCAGTCCTAGCGACTTATCCGAGACCCAGTACTTC.

The CDR3 DNA sequence: TGCGCCAGCAGTCAGCTAGCGACCCTCGCCGGGGAGCTGTTTTTT. This encodes CASSQLATLAGELFF. This rearrangement joins TRBV4-3 to TRBJ2-2, with a weak D call TRBD2 (6 bases). This CDR3 has 15 amino acids. Trimming shortened V by 6 bases and J by 6 bases, and 17 bases separated the two germline ends. Germline V gene lookup returns CDR1 LGHNA and CDR2 YSLEER.

The rearrangement links TRBV5-1 to TRBJ2-2, with D maybe TRBD1 (5 bases). The germline CDR1 and CDR2 sequences are SGHRS and YFSETQ. Trimming removed 3 bases at V and 3 bases at J, with 15 bases between. This CDR3 comprises 16 residues. In DNA form, the CDR3 reads TGCGCCAGCAGCTCGTCCTACCCCAGGGACACCGGGGAGCTGTTTTTT. It yields the protein CASSSSYPRDTGELFF.